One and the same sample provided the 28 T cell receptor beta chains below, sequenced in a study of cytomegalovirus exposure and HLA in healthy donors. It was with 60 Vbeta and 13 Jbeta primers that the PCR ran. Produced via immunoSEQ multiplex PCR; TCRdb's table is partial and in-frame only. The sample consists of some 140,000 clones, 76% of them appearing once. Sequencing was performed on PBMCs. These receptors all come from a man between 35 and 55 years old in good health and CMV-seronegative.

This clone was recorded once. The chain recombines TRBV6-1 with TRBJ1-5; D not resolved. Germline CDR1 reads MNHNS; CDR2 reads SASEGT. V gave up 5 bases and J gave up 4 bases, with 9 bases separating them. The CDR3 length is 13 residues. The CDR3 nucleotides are TGTGCCAGCAGTCTAGCCCCGAATCAGCCCCAGCATTTT. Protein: CASSLAPNQPQHF.

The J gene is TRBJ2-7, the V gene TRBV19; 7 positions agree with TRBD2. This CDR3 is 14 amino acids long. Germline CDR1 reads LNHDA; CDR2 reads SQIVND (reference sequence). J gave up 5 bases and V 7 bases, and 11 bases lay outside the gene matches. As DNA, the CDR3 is TGTGCCAGTACCACCGGGACTAAATTCGACGAGCAGTACTTC. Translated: CASTTGTKFDEQYF.

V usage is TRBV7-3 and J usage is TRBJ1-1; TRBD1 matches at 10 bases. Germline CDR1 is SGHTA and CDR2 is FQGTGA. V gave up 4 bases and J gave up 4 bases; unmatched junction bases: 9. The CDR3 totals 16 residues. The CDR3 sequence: CASSSPLGQGGTEAFF. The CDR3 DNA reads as TGTGCCAGCAGCTCACCTCTAGGACAGGGGGGCACTGAAGCTTTCTTT.

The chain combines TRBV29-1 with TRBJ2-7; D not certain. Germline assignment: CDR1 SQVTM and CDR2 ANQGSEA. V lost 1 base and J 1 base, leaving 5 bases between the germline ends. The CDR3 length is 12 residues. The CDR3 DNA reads TGCAGCGTTGAAGCTAGGTCCTACGAGCAGTACTTC. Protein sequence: CSVEARSYEQYF.

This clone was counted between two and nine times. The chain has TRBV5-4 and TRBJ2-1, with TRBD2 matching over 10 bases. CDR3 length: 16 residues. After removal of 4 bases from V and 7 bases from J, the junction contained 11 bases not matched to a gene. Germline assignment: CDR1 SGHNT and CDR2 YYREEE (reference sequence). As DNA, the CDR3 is TGTGCCAGCAGCAGGGGCGTAGCGGGGGGTTCAAATGAGCAGTTCTTC. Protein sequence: CASSRGVAGGSNEQFF. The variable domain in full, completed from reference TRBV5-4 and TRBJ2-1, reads ETGVTQSPTHLIKTRGQQVTLRCSSQSGHNTVSWYQQALGQGPQFIFQYYREEENGRGNFPPRFSGLQFPNYSSELNVNALELDDSALYLCASSRGVAGGSNEQFFGPGTRLTVL.

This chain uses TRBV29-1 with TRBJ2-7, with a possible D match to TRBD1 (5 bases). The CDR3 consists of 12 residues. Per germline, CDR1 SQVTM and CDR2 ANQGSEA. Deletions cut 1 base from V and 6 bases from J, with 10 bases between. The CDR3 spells CSVEVRVGEQYF. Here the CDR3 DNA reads TGCAGCGTTGAAGTCAGGGTAGGCGAGCAGTACTTC.

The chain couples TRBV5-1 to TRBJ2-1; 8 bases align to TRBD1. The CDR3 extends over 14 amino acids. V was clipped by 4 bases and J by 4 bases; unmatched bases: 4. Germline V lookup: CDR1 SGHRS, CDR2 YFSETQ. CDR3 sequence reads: CASSGGQEYNEQFF. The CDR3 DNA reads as TGCGCCAGCAGCGGGGGACAGGAGTACAATGAGCAGTTCTTC.

CDR3 nucleotides: TGTGCCACCAGCAGGGGACAGGGGGACACTTCACCCCTCCACTTT. This gives the protein CATSRGQGDTSPLHF. The chain combines TRBV15 with TRBJ1-6; 11 nucleotides match TRBD1. The CDR3 covers 15 residues. The J segment lost 9 bases and the V segment lost 3 bases, leaving 4 bases of the junction unmatched. Looked up from germline, CDR1 is LNHNV and CDR2 is YYDKDF (reference sequence).

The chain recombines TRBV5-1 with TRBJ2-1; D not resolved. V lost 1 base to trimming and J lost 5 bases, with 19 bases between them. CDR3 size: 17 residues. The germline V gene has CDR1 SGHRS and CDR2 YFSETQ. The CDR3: CASSLTEPERINNEQFF. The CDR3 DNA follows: TGCGCCAGCAGCTTGACCGAACCCGAGAGGATAAACAATGAGCAGTTCTTC. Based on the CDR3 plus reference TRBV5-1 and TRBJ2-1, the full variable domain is KAGVTQTPRYLIKTRGQQVTLSCSPISGHRSVSWYQQTPGQGLQFLFEYFSETQRNKGNFPGRFSGRQFSNSRSEMNVSTLELGDSALYLCASSLTEPERINNEQFFGPGTRLTVL.

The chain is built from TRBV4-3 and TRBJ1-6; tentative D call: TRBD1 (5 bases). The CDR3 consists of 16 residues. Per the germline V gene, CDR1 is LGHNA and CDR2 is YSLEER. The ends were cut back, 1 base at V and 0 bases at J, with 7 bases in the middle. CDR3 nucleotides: TGCGCCAGCAGCCAAGGGGGGGACTCCTATAATTCACCCCTCCACTTT. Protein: CASSQGGDSYNSPLHF.

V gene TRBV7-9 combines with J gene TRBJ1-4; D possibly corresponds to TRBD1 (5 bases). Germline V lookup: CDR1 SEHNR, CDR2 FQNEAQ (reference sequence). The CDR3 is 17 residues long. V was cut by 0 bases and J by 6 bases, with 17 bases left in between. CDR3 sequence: CASSLANVGGGHEKLFF. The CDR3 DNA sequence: TGTGCCAGCAGCTTAGCCAACGTGGGGGGAGGACATGAAAAACTGTTTTTT.

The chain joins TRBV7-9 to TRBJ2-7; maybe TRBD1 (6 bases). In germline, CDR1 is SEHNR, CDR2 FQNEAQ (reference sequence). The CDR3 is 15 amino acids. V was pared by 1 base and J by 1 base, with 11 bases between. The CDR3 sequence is CASSLDPQGSYEQYF. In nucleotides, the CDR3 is TGTGCCAGCAGCTTAGACCCGCAGGGGTCCTACGAGCAGTACTTC.

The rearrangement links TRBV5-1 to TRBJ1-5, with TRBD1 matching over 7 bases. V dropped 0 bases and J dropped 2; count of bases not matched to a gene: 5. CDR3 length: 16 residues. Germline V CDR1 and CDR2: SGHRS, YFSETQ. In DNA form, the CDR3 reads TGCGCCAGCAGCTTGGCCCCTACAGGGGGCAATCAGCCCCAGCATTTT. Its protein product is CASSLAPTGGNQPQHF. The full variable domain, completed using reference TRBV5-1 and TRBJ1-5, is KAGVTQTPRYLIKTRGQQVTLSCSPISGHRSVSWYQQTPGQGLQFLFEYFSETQRNKGNFPGRFSGRQFSNSRSEMNVSTLELGDSALYLCASSLAPTGGNQPQHFGDGTRLSIL.

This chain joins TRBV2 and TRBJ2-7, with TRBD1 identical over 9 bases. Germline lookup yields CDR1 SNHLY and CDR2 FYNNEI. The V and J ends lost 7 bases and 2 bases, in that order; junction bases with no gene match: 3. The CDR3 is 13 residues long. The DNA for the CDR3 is TGTGCCAGCACCCGGGACAGGGCCTACGAGCAGTACTTC. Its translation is CASTRDRAYEQYF.

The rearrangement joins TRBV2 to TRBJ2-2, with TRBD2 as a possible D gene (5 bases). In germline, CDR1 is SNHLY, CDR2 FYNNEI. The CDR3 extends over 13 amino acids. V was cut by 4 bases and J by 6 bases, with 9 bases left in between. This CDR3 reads CASSAEGPGELFF. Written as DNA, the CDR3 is TGTGCCAGCAGTGCCGAGGGCCCCGGGGAGCTGTTTTTT.

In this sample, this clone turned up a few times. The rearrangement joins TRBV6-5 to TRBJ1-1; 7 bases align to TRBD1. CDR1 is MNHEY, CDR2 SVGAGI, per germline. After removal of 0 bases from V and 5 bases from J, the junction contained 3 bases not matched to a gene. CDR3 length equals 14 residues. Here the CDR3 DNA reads TGTGCCAGCAGTTACTCGACACAGGGGACTGAAGCTTTCTTT. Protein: CASSYSTQGTEAFF.

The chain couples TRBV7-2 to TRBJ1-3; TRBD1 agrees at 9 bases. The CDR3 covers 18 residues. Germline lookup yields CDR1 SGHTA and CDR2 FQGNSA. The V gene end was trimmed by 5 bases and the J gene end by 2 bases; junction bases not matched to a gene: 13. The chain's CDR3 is CASSRTGQGTSPGNTIYF. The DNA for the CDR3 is TGTGCCAGCAGCCGAACGGGACAGGGCACGTCACCTGGAAACACCATATATTTT.

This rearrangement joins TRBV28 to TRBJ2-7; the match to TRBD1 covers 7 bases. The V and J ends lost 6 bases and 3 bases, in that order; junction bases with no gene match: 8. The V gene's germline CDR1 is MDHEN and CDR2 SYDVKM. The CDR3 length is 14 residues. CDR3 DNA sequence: TGTGCCAGCAGGGGGACAGTGAGTTACTACGAGCAGTACTTC. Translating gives CASRGTVSYYEQYF.

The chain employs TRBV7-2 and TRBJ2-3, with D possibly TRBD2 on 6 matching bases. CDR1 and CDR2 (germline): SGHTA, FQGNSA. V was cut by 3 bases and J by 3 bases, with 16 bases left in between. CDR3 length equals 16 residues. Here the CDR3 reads CASSLTRGAGTDTQYF. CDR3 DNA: TGTGCCAGCAGCTTGACGCGGGGAGCCGGGACAGATACGCAGTATTTT.

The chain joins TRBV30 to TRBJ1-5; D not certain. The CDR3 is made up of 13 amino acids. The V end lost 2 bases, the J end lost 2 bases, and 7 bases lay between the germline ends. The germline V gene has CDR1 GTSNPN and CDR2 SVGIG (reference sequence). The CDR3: CAWSSAGNQPQHF. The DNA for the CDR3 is TGTGCCTGGAGTTCCGCGGGCAATCAGCCCCAGCATTTT.

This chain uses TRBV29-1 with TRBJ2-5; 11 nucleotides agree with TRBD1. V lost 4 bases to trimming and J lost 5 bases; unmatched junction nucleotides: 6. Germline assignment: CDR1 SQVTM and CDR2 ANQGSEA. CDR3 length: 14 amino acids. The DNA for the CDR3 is TGCAGCGTTGTAAGGACAGGGGGCGCGGAGACCCAGTACTTC. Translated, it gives CSVVRTGGAETQYF.

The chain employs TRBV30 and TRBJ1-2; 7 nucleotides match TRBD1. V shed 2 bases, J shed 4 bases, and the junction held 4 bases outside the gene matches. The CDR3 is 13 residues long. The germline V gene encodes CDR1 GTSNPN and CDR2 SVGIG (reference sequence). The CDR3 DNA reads TGTGCCTGGAGTCTCACAGGGGCCTATGGCTACACCTTC. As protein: CAWSLTGAYGYTF.

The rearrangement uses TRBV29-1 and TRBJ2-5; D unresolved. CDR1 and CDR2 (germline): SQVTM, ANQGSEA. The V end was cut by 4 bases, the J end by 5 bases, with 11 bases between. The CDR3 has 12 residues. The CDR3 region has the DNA TGCAGCGTTGTTCTCACAGCCGAGACCCAGTACTTC. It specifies CSVVLTAETQYF.

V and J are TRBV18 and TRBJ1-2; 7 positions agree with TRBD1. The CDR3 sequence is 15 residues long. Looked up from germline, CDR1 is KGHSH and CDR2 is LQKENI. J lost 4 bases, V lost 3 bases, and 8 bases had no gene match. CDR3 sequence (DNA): TGTGCCAGCTCACCCCCAAAGCCAGGGGGCTATGGCTACACCTTC. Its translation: CASSPPKPGGYGYTF.

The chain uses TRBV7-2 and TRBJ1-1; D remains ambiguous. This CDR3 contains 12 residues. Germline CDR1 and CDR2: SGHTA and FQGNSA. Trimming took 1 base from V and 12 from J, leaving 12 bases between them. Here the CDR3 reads CASSLGGPATFF. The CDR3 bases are TGTGCCAGCAGCTTAGGCGGGCCGGCGACTTTCTTT.

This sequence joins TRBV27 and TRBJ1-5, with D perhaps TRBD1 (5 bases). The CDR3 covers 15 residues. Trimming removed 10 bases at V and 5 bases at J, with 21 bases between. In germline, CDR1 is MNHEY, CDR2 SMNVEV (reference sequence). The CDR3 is CATDTRARVDQPQHF. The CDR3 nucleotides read TGTGCCACCGATACCCGGGCCAGGGTTGATCAGCCCCAGCATTTT.

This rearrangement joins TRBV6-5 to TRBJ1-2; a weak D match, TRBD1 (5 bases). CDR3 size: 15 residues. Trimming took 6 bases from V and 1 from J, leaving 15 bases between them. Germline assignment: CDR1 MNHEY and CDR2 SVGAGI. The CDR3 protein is CASRASGAVNYGYTF. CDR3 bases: TGTGCCAGCAGAGCCAGCGGGGCAGTTAACTATGGCTACACCTTC.

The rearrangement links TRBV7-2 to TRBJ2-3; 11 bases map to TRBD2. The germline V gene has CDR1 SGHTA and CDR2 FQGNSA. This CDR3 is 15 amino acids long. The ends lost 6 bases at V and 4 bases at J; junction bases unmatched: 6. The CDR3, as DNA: TGTGCCAGCAGGGAACTAGCGGGAGTGGCAGATACGCAGTATTTT. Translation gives CASRELAGVADTQYF. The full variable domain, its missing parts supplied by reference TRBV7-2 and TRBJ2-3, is GAGVSQSPSNKVTEKGKDVELRCDPISGHTALYWYRQSLGQGLEFLIYFQGNSAPDKSGLPSDRFSAERTGGSVSTLTIQRTQQEDSAVYLCASRELAGVADTQYFGPGTRLTVL.